The clone carrying this T cell receptor (beta chain) was seen a handful of times. Antigen specificity is unknown. Sequence data for DNA of cultured CD4+ T cells were generated by the Oncomine TCR Beta short-read assay. From CD4+ T cells that had been cultured, genomic DNA was extracted. TCRdb ran MiXCR on the PCR reads and lists one entry per CDR3 protein. This sample yields 12,000 or so distinct CDR3 sequences, of which about 53% are seen a single time; approximately 20% belongs to the top ten. V lost 5 bases to trimming and J lost 2 bases; unmatched junction nucleotides: 11. Per germline, CDR1 DFQATT and CDR2 SNEGSKA (reference sequence). The CDR3 is made up of 16 amino acids. The sample originates from a study of vaccination and CD4 T cells after COVID-19. Across the study: The stimulating agents, overlapping spike peptides, came from SARS-CoV-2, HCoV-NL63, HCoV-OC43 and HCoV-229E.

The study's findings and limits: Convalescent patient numbers were relatively low, with no early post-infection timepoints.

Specified treatment: roughly 10-day PBMC culture with coronavirus spike peptide pools or control peptides (ViraFEST assay). Sequences were obtained from CD4+ T cells from blood, cultured in vitro. The TCR was taken from a human donor who had recovered from COVID-19. The chain carries TRBV20-1 and TRBJ2-7; 11 nucleotides match TRBD2. As DNA, the CDR3 is TGCAGTGCTTCCCCCACTAGCGGGAGAGTAACCTACGAGCAGTACTTC. Amino acid sequence: CSASPTSGRVTYEQYF.